This T cell receptor (beta chain) was profiled in a study of T cells in Graves' hyperthyroidism and ophthalmopathy. As for the study in general: Blood was drawn when the patient was first diagnosed and still untreated.

Researchers amplified the TCR beta CDR3 regions from RNA transcripts. First-round RT-PCR of the TCR CDR3 relied on the HTBI primer set. TCRdb processed the multiplex PCR reads anew with MiXCR; each CDR3 protein has one entry. This sample has roughly 600,000 distinct CDR3 sequences, with about 14% found just once. Germline loops: CDR1 MDHEN, CDR2 SYDVKM. The ends lost 5 bases at V and 4 bases at J; junction bases unmatched: 8. This CDR3 has 16 amino acids. Diagnostic assessment was based on clinical symptoms, serum thyroxine and TRAb, thyroid ultrasound and orbital computed tomography. It was 10 ml of fresh peripheral blood that supplied the PBMCs. This clonotype was seen a few times.

The sample taken for sequencing was blood. This receptor was taken from a woman aged 50 to 60 with Graves' ophthalmopathy. The chain is built from TRBV28 and TRBJ2-3; TRBD1 aligns across 11 bases. CDR3 sequence reads: CASSVGQGALSDTQYF. CDR3 bases: TGTGCCAGCAGTGTCGGACAGGGGGCGCTTTCAGATACGCAGTATTTT.